A single count supports the clone carrying this TCR beta chain. V shed 7 bases, J shed 5 bases, and the junction held 9 bases outside the gene matches. The CDR3 is 15 residues long. Per germline, CDR1 MNHEY and CDR2 SMNVEV (reference sequence). Sequencing used immunoSEQ multiplex PCR; TCRdb keeps in-frame clones, though not all of them. The profile shows over 150,000 clones, around 91% of them singletons. This entry belongs to a study of control samples from healthy donors and cancer patients. Sequencing was done on a sample of blood. V and J are TRBV27 and TRBJ2-2, with 8 bases aligning to TRBD1. This clonotype was obtained from a woman in her fifties or sixties in good health. CDR3: CASTSGQVNTGELFF. CDR3 DNA: TGTGCCAGCACCTCGGGACAGGTTAATACCGGGGAGCTGTTTTTT.